The sequence of this TCR beta chain was determined in a study of blood T cell repertoires in COVID-19. Original processing notes: Estimation of nucleated cell counts relied on the amplification of reference gene primers. Using immunoSEQ multiplex PCR, the repertoire was profiled, and TCRdb retains in-frame clones only, with some absent. The V and J calls and the clone size are those of that table, but D and trimming were determined from the DNA. The sample holds approximately 94,000 clones, roughly 87% seen once. The CDR3 contains 15 residues. V gave up 6 bases and J gave up 5 bases, with 16 bases separating them. Germline V gene lookup returns CDR1 LNHDA and CDR2 SQIVND (reference sequence).

Material: peripheral blood. The genes are TRBV19 and TRBJ1-4; D possibly corresponds to TRBD1 (6 bases). This TCR was sampled from a man under 40 in a cohort sampled during active COVID-19. CDR3 amino acids: CASRQGKGLNEKLFF. In DNA, the CDR3 is TGTGCCAGTAGACAGGGAAAGGGGCTGAATGAAAAACTGTTTTTT.